This TCR beta chain was obtained from a study of shared clonotypes between healthy human individuals. Study-wide results and limits: Generation of non-shared clonotypes was less probable than generation of clonotypes shared by all four donors.

V lost 0 bases and J 3 bases, leaving 10 bases between the germline ends. Germline V gene data show CDR1 as SGDLS and CDR2 as YYNGEE. The length of the CDR3 is 14 residues. Regarding this clone: Its antigen remains unknown.

Per the authors' pipeline: ImmunoSEQ gave junction-only sequences without quality scores, so filtering differed. Libraries were prepared by immunoSEQ multiplex PCR; TCRdb keeps only in-frame clonotypes and omits some of them. That table furnishes V, J and clone size, whereas the DNA furnished D and trimming. The table includes about 2.2 million clones, 85% to 95% detected once. The naive CD8 population came from CD45RO-negative cells selected for CCR7, without terminally differentiated effector memory CD45RA+ cells. The donors, healthy adults who were HIV-negative, had experienced no recent acute infections or vaccinations.

This sequence was found in a man younger than 30 in good health. Some clones in this sample may be carry-over from other donors' samples. The chain carries TRBV9 and TRBJ2-7; D perhaps matches TRBD1 (6 bases). Source material: naive CD8+ T cells from PBMCs. The CDR3 loop reads CASSVGTDDYEQYF. CDR3 DNA sequence: TGTGCCAGCAGCGTAGGGACAGATGACTACGAGCAGTACTTC. Looking up the rest from reference TRBV9 and TRBJ2-7 gives the full variable domain: DSGVTQTPKHLITATGQRVTLRCSPRSGDLSVYWYQQSLDQGLQFLIQYYNGEERAKGNILERFSAQQFPDLHSELNLSSLELGDSALYFCASSVGTDDYEQYFGPGTRLTVT.